This T cell receptor beta chain was recorded in a study of cytotoxic CD8 clonotypes in ibrutinib-treated CLL. This clone is labeled as medium-sized. Libraries were prepared by immunoSEQ multiplex PCR; TCRdb keeps only in-frame clonotypes and omits some of them. The table includes 9,000 or so clones, approximately 57% detected once. The CDR3 contains 11 residues. Trimming cost V 3 bases and J 2 bases, with 5 bases left between them. Germline lookup yields CDR1 GTSNPN and CDR2 SVGIG (reference sequence). This sequence joins TRBV30 and TRBJ2-7; D call uncertain. This specimen was PBMCs, taken before ibrutinib treatment. The sequence derives from a human donor with chronic lymphocytic leukemia. The CDR3 loop reads CAWRGTYEQYF. The CDR3 DNA reads TGTGCCTGGAGGGGGACCTACGAGCAGTACTTC.